This T cell receptor (beta chain) is from a study of T cells in Graves' hyperthyroidism and ophthalmopathy. Ten or more counts support this clonotype. Its target is not known. The trim removed 2 bases at V and 7 bases at J, leaving 5 bases unmatched. Germline V gene sequence: CDR1 DFQATT, CDR2 SNEGSKA (reference sequence). There are 14 residues in the CDR3. Graves' hyperthyroidism was deemed stable given no ophthalmopathy progression within 18 months. Pregnant or lactating patients were excluded, as were those with uncontrolled infection or other autoimmune disease. From more than 9 ml of fresh peripheral blood, PBMCs were isolated. Study results and limitations: Blood also contained most expanded thyroid clonotypes above 0.001.

Amplified TCR beta CDR3 regions came from RNA transcripts. Initially, a first-round RT-PCR of the TCR CDR3 employed the HTBI primer set. TCRdb itself ran the multiplex PCR reads through MiXCR, one entry per CDR3 protein. In the table there are under 800,000 distinct CDR3 sequences, less than 15% of which are singletons. This TCR was recovered from a woman younger than 30 with Graves' hyperthyroidism. The source material was blood. J is TRBJ1-4 and V is TRBV20-1; 9 bases fit TRBD1. The CDR3 bases are TGCAGTGCTAGATTGGGACAGGGATCTGAAAAACTGTTTTTT. Protein: CSARLGQGSEKLFF.